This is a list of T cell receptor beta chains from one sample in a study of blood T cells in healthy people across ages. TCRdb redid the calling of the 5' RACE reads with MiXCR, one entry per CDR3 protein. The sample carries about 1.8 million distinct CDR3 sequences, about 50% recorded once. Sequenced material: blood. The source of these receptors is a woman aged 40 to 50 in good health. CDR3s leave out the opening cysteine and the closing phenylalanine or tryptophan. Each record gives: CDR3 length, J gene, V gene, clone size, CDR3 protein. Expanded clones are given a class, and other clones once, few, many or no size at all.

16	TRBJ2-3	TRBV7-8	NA	ASSLVVRLERIPDTQY
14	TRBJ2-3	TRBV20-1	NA	SARVRLAGLANTQY
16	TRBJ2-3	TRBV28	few	ASSSSASGGTSTDTQY
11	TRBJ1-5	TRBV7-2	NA	ASSQGASQPQH
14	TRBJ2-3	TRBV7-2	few	ASSHPSLGGTDTQY
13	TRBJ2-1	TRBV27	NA	ASSSRPSSYNEQF
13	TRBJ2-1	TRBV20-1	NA	SARGGSHSYNEQF
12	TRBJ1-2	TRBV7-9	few	AIRHTGTNYGYT
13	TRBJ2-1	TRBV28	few	ASSLPGTGTNEQF
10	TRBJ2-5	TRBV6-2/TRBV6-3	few	ASTNPRETQY
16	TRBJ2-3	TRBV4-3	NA	ASSRERSGRGRTDTQY
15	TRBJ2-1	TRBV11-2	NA	ASSLAGGVHSYNEQF
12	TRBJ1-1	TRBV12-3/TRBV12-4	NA	ASSLQHSNTEAF
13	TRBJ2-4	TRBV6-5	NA	ASSYSRGFKNIQY
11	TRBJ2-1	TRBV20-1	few	SASRSGNNEQF